A single T cell receptor (beta chain) is shown here with its context. Its target is unknown. Trimming took off 1 base at V and 3 bases at J, with 9 bases between the two ends. Per the germline V gene, CDR1 is SEHNR and CDR2 is FQNEAQ (reference sequence). CDR3 length: 14 amino acids. The source of the sample is a study of neoadjuvant nivolumab and ipilimumab in lung cancer. Regarding the study as a whole: Only two of four nivolumab-treated tumors gained richness and clonality by surgery. Pathologic regression was not significantly tied to TCR clonality.

This table comes from immunoSEQ multiplex PCR, and its TCRdb copy is limited to in-frame clones, with some not included. Of about 3,300 clones listed, about nine tenths are singletons. The receptor's source is an adult with non-small cell lung cancer. The chain recombines TRBV7-9 with TRBJ1-1; D uncertain. The sequences come from tumor tissue, collected after neoadjuvant nivolumab, alone or with ipilimumab, at or shortly before surgery. As DNA, the CDR3 is TGTGCCAGCAGCTTAGAGGGCAGGTACACTGAAGCTTTCTTT. It is translated as CASSLEGRYTEAFF.